This T cell receptor beta chain comes out of a study of T cell responses to AZD1222 COVID-19 vaccine. Turning to the study itself: Doses given second, at about 4 or about 12 weeks, were pooled. General study results and limits: The peak T cell response came first, and repertoires were sampled only after it. Reportedly, nearly half of unique spike TCRs recognized epitopes outside B.1.351/B.1.1.7 mutations. Clonal diversity may have been underestimated, and the donors were mostly white British, with more females than males.

Some clones are missing from TCRdb's copy, which holds only in-frame ones; the method was immunoSEQ multiplex PCR. In the table there are 150,000 to 200,000 clones, 80% to 95% of which are singletons. As to this clone: Its matching antigen is unknown.

The CDR3 has 11 amino acids. Trimming removed 4 bases at V and 5 bases at J, with 8 bases between. In germline, CDR1 is DFQATT, CDR2 SNEGSKA (reference sequence). The clonotype originates from an adult in good health. V is TRBV20-1 and J is TRBJ1-2; the D is unclear. The sample consisted of peripheral blood, taken on day 0 of AZD1222 vaccination. In DNA form, the CDR3 reads TGCAGTGCTAAGGGAGATTATGGCTACACCTTC. Translated, it gives CSAKGDYGYTF.